This T cell receptor (beta chain) was retrieved from a study of blood T cell repertoires in COVID-19. CDR1 and CDR2 from the germline V gene are MDHEN and SYDVKM. With V trimmed by 4 bases and J by 7 bases, 8 bases remained unmatched. The CDR3 extends over 14 amino acids. The protocol was immunoSEQ multiplex PCR, while the TCRdb copy is restricted to in-frame clones and leaves out a portion. The sample has 150,000 to 200,000 clones, 75% to 80% seen once. This clone was picked up one time. V is TRBV28 and J is TRBJ1-2, with 8 bases aligning to TRBD1. The receptor was isolated from a woman aged 50 to 65 with active or convalescent COVID-19. The sample comprised peripheral blood. The CDR3 DNA follows: TGTGCCAGCAGTTGGCAGGGGGCACTGGGTGGCTACACCTTC. It codes for CASSWQGALGGYTF.